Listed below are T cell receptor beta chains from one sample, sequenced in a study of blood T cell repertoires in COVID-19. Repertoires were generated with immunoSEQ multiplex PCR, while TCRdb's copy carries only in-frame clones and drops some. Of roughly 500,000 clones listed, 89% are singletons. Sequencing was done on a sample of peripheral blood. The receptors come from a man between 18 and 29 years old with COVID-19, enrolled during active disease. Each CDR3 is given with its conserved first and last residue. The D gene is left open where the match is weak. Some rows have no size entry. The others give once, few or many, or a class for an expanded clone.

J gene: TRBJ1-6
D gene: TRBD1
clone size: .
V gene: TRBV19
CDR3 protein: CASSPRTGGNSPLHF
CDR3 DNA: TGTGCCAGTAGCCCTCGGACAGGGGGAAATTCACCCCTCCACTTT

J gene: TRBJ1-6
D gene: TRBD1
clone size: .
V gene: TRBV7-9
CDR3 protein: CASSPRGDRGHNSPLHF
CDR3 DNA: TGTGCCAGCAGCCCCAGGGGGGACAGGGGACACAATTCACCCCTCCACTTT

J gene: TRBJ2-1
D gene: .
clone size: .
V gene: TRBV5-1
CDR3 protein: CASSLLSGTRNEQFF
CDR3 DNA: TGCGCCAGCAGCTTGTTAAGCGGGACAAGAAATGAGCAGTTCTTC

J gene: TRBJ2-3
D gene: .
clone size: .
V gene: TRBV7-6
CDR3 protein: CASSLSSWVVENADTQYF
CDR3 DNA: TGTGCCAGCAGCTTGTCTAGCTGGGTCGTTGAGAATGCCGATACGCAGTATTTT

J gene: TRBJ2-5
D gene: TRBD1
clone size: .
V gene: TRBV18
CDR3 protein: CASSGQGQETQYF
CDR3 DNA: TGTGCCAGCTCTGGACAGGGACAAGAGACCCAGTACTTC

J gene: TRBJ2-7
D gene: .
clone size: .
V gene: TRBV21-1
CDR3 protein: CASSKGKVTGTVFSYEQYF
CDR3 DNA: TGTGCCAGCAGCAAAGGAAAAGTTACCGGGACAGTCTTTTCCTACGAGCAGTACTTC

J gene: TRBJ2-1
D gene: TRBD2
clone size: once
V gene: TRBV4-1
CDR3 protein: CASSQVLSGGVNEQFF
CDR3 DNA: TGCGCCAGCAGCCAAGTACTTAGCGGGGGGGTTAATGAGCAGTTCTTC

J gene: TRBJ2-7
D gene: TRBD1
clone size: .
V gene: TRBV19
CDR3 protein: CASSIRDRVSEQYF
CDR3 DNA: TGTGCCAGTAGTATCCGGGACAGGGTAAGCGAGCAGTACTTC

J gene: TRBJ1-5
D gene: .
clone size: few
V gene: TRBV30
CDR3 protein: CAWRAEEGPQHF
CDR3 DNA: TGTGCCTGGAGGGCGGAAGAGGGCCCCCAGCATTTT

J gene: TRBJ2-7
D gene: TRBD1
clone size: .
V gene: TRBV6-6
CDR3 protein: CASRLGQGGSYEQYF
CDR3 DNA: TGTGCCAGCAGGTTAGGACAGGGTGGCTCCTACGAGCAGTACTTC

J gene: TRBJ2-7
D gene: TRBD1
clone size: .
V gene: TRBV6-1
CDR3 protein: CASSEPGQRHYEQYF
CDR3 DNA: TGTGCCAGCAGTGAACCGGGACAGCGACACTACGAGCAGTACTTC

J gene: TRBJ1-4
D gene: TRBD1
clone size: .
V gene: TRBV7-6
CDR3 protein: CASSGQGGSNEKLFF
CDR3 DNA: TGTGCCAGCAGCGGACAGGGGGGGTCTAATGAAAAACTGTTTTTT

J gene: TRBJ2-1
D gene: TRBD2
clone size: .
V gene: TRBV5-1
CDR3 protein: CASSLTAGGPNEQFF
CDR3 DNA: TGCGCCAGCAGCTTGACGGCGGGAGGTCCCAATGAGCAGTTCTTC

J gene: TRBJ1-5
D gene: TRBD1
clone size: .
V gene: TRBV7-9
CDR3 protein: CASSLTGDQPQHF
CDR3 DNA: TGTGCCAGCAGCTTGACAGGGGATCAGCCCCAGCATTTT

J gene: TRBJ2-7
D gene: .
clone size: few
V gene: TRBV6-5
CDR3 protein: CASRRGITYEQYF
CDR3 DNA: TGTGCCAGCCGTAGAGGGATAACCTACGAGCAGTACTTC

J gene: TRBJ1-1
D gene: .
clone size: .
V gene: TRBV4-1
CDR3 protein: CASSQPPNEAFF
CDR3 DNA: TGCGCCAGCAGCCAACCACCTAACGAAGCTTTCTTT

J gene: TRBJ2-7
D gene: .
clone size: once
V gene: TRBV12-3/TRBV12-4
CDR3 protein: CASSLAGGYEQYF
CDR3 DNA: TGTGCCAGCAGTTTAGCAGGGGGCTACGAGCAGTACTTC

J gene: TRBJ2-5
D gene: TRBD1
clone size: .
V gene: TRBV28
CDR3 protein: CASNPSRTGMGRETQYF
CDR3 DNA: TGTGCCAGCAACCCTTCCCGGACAGGGATGGGGAGAGAGACCCAGTACTTC

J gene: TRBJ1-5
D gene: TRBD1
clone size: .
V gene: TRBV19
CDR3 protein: CASSDRANQPQHF
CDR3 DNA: TGTGCCAGTAGTGACAGGGCTAATCAGCCCCAGCATTTT

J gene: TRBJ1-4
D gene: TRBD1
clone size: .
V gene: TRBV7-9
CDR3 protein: CASSLRDRGGKGKLFF
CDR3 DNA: TGTGCCAGCAGCCTTCGGGACAGGGGAGGAAAGGGAAAACTGTTTTTT

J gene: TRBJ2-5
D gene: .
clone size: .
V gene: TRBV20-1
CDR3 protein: CSAPRRETQYF
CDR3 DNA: TGCAGTGCTCCAAGGAGGGAGACCCAGTACTTC